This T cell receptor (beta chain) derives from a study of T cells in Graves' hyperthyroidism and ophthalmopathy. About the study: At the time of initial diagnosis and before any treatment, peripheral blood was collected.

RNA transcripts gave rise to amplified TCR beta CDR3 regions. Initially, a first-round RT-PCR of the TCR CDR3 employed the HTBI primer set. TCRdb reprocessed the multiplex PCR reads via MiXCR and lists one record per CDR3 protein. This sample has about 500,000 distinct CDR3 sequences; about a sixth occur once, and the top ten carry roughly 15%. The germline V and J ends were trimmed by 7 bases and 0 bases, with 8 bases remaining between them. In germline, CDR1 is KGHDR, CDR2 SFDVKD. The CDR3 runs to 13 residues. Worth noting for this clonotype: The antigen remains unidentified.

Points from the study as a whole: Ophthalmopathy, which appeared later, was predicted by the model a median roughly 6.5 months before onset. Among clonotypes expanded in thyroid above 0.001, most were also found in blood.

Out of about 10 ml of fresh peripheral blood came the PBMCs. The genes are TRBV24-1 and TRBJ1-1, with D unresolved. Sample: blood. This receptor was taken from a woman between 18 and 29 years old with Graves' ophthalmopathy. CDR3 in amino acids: CATRSEMNTEAFF. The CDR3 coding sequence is TGTGCCACCAGGTCGGAGATGAACACTGAAGCTTTCTTT.